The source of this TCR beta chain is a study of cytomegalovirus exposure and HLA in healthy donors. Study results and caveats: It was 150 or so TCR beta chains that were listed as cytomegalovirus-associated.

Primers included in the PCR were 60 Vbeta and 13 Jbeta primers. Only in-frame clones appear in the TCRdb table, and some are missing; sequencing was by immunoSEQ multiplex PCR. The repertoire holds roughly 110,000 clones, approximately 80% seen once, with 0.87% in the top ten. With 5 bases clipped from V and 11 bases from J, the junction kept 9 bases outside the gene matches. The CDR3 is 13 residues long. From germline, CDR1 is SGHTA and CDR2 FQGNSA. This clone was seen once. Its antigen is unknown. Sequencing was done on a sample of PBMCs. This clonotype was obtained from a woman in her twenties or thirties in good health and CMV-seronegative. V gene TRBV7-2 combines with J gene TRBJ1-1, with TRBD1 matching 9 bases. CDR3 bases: TGTGCCAGCAGCATCCGGGACAGGGTTGGGGCTTTCTTT. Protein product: CASSIRDRVGAFF.